This is a list of T cell receptor beta chains from one sample in a study of graft-versus-host responses after intestinal transplantation. Which antigens these TCRs recognize remains unknown. The assay was immunoSEQ multiplex PCR, and TCRdb's table has in-frame clones only and misses some. The sample contains approximately 92,000 clones, over 80% of which appear only once. Sample: unstimulated CD8+ T cells sorted from spleen or lymph node cells, taken before intestinal transplant. These receptors originate from a human donor who received an intestinal transplant. The conserved cysteine and the conserved F or W are not part of the CDR3 here.

TRBV19	TRBJ1-6	ASSIACAAIPCWPSPLH
TRBV7-9	TRBJ2-5	ASSPQVGGETQY
TRBV25-1	TRBJ2-1	ASSVSNEQF
TRBV6-6	TRBJ2-7	ASSGTLEFYEQY
TRBV6-4	TRBJ2-1	ASSDSGGSPYNEQF
TRBV29-1	TRBJ2-5	SVEDTGGIRGEIRETQY
TRBV7-9	TRBJ2-1	ASSPPGREGPGEQF
TRBV5-1	TRBJ1-2	ASSSPRRGRSFYGYT
TRBV2	TRBJ1-5	ASCRTGNSNQPQH
TRBV29-1	TRBJ2-1	SVEDQLDRVYNEQF
TRBV7-9	TRBJ1-1	ASSLVPNTEAF
TRBV7-3	TRBJ2-1	ASAPGLAGYNEQF
TRBV6-4	TRBJ2-1	ASSPGLGGDEQF
TRBV15	TRBJ1-5	ATSIGGVSNQPQH